The clone carrying this T cell receptor (beta chain) was counted a single time. The data stem from a study of blood T cell repertoires in COVID-19. At the level of the study: From the United States, Italy and Spain came samples of acute and convalescent COVID-19. From T cells, B-cell-depleted T cells, or PBMCs came the material, which was cDNA or gDNA.

Germline V lookup: CDR1 SGHKS, CDR2 YYEKEE (reference sequence). This CDR3 is 19 amino acids long. The junction had 12 bases not matched to a gene; V was cut back by 0 bases and J by 4 bases. Original processing methods: Amplification of reference gene primers was used by the study to estimate nucleated cell counts. TCRdb's table, derived via immunoSEQ multiplex PCR, lists solely in-frame clones and lacks some. That table is the source of V, J and clone size, and D and trimming were worked out from the DNA. The profile covers approximately 210,000 clones, with about 91% appearing a single time and around 1.5% taken by the ten largest.

This TCR was sampled from a man aged 18 to 29 with active or convalescent COVID-19. This chain links TRBV5-5 with TRBJ2-3, with 12 bases identical to TRBD2. Sequenced material: peripheral blood. The CDR3 sequence is CASSLVGATSGSASDTQYF. The CDR3 coding sequence is TGTGCCAGCAGCTTGGTGGGAGCGACTAGCGGGAGCGCGTCAGATACGCAGTATTTT.